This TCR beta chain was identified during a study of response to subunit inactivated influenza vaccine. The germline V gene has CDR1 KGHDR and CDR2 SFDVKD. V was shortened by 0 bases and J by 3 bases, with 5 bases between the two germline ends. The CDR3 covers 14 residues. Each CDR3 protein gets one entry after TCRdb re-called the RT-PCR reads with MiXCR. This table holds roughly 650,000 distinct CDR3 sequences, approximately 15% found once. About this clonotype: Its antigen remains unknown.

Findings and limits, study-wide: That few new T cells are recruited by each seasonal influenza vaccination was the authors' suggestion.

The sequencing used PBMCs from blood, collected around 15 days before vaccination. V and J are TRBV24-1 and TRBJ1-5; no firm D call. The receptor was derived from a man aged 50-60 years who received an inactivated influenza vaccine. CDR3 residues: CATSDLQYNQPQHF. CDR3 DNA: TGTGCCACCAGTGATTTGCAGTACAATCAGCCCCAGCATTTT.